This TCR beta chain is drawn from a study of T cells after yellow fever vaccination. Notes on the study in general: Contamination by abundant bulk-population clonotypes could be present in FACS-sorted repertoires.

UMIs and a universal primer site were added when TCR cDNA was made by 5'RACE template switching. TCRdb reprocessed the 5' RACE reads via MiXCR and lists one record per CDR3 protein. The repertoire holds 600,000 to 750,000 distinct CDR3 sequences, with 10% to 15% as singletons. The germline CDR1 and CDR2 sequences are SGHRS and YFSETQ. The CDR3 consists of 14 residues. Trimming took 5 bases from V and 10 from J; bases not matched to a gene: 5. A remark on this clonotype: Its antigen is unknown.

The V call is TRBV5-1, the J call TRBJ1-6; the match to TRBD1 covers 11 bases. The TCR comes from a young man who received the YFV17D yellow fever vaccine. Sample: PBMCs, taken on the day of the yellow fever booster vaccination. CDR3 in amino acids: CASRNGQGASPLHF. The CDR3 bases are TGCGCCAGCAGAAACGGACAGGGGGCCTCACCCCTCCACTTT.